These 22 T cell receptor beta chains came from one sample sequenced in a study of Graves' ophthalmopathy and Graves' hyperthyroidism. Transcripts of RNA were the source for amplifying TCR beta CDR3 regions. First-round RT-PCR used HTBI primers; second-round multiplex PCR followed. MiXCR was run by TCRdb on the multiplex PCR reads, yielding one entry per CDR3 protein. The sample shows over 650,000 distinct CDR3 sequences, about two fifths of them seen only once. Sequences were obtained from peripheral blood. These receptors all come from an adult man with Graves' ophthalmopathy.

Ten or more counts support this clonotype. The chain employs TRBV9 and TRBJ1-6; 8 positions agree with TRBD1. This CDR3 is built from 16 residues. V lost 3 bases, J lost 5 bases, and 7 bases stayed unmatched. CDR1 is SGDLS and CDR2 is YYNGEE in the germline V gene. The CDR3 DNA follows: TGTGCCAGCAGCGAGAACCGGGACAGGAATAATTCACCCCTCCACTTT. Its protein is CASSENRDRNNSPLHF.

The rearrangement joins TRBV2 to TRBJ2-4; a weak D match, TRBD2 (6 bases). V lost 4 bases, J lost 6 bases, and 13 bases lay in between. The CDR3 loop spans 14 amino acids. The germline V gene encodes CDR1 SNHLY and CDR2 FYNNEI. DNA for the CDR3: TGTGCCAGCAGTGCCGTTTGGGGGGTAAACATTCAGTACTTC. Amino acid sequence: CASSAVWGVNIQYF.

This clonotype was seen repeatedly, ten times or more. V usage is TRBV29-1 and J usage is TRBJ2-7, with D unclear. Germline V lookup: CDR1 SQVTM, CDR2 ANQGSEA. V gave up 0 bases and J gave up 9 bases, with 9 bases separating them. This CDR3 region has 11 residues. DNA for the CDR3: TGCAGCGTTGAAGATCCCGATGGGCAGTACTTC. Amino acid sequence: CSVEDPDGQYF.

The V and J genes are TRBV10-3 and TRBJ2-4, with 7 bases that match TRBD1. The CDR3 extends over 16 amino acids. Per germline, CDR1 ENHRY and CDR2 SYGVKD. The V and J ends lost 3 bases and 5 bases, in that order; junction bases with no gene match: 10. This CDR3 is CAISDPTGEGQNIQYF. CDR3 DNA sequence: TGTGCCATCAGTGACCCCACAGGGGAAGGACAAAACATTCAGTACTTC.

Many counts were recorded for this clonotype. The chain joins TRBV10-3 to TRBJ2-7; D is uncertain. Germline loops: CDR1 ENHRY, CDR2 SYGVKD. CDR3 size: 15 residues. Trimming cost V 6 bases and J 0 bases, with 15 bases left between them. The CDR3 nucleotides read TGTGCCATCAGAGGAGACTCCAAGGGCTCCTACGAGCAGTACTTC. This sequence encodes CAIRGDSKGSYEQYF.

The genes are TRBV25-1 and TRBJ2-1; 9 positions match TRBD1. There are 15 residues in the CDR3. The germline V gene encodes CDR1 MGHDK and CDR2 SYGVNS. The trim removed 9 bases at V and 6 bases at J, leaving 12 bases unmatched. The CDR3 DNA sequence: TGTGCCAGTTTTCACTCCGGGACAGGGACCAATGAGCAGTTCTTC. Its translation: CASFHSGTGTNEQFF.

The chain uses TRBV3-1 and TRBJ2-5; D might be TRBD2 (5 bases). The CDR3 runs to 15 residues. Per germline, CDR1 LGHDT and CDR2 YNNKEL (reference sequence). V was pared by 1 base and J by 1 base, with 10 bases between. The CDR3 region has the DNA TGTGCCAGCAGCCAAGTCCGGGAAGGCCAAGAGACCCAGTACTTC. Encoded protein: CASSQVREGQETQYF.

This clonotype was counted ten times or more. V and J are TRBV29-1 and TRBJ2-5; the D gene is possibly TRBD2 (6 bases). CDR3 length: 13 amino acids. Trimming took off 7 bases at V and 9 bases at J, with 21 bases between the two ends. CDR1 is SQVTM, CDR2 ANQGSEA, per germline. This chain's CDR3 is CSGRTSIREAQYF. The DNA of the CDR3 is TGCAGCGGACGGACATCAATAAGGGAGGCCCAGTACTTC.

This clonotype has a count of ten or more. The V and J genes are TRBV6-5 and TRBJ2-5; D may match TRBD1 or TRBD2 (5 bases each). CDR3 length: 13 amino acids. Germline assignment: CDR1 MNHEY and CDR2 SVGAGI. The germline V and J ends were trimmed by 6 bases and 7 bases, with 15 bases remaining between them. The DNA of the CDR3 is TGTGCCAGCAGCCAAGGGACCCTGGGGACCCAGTACTTC. Translation: CASSQGTLGTQYF.

As regards this clonotype: This may be a read error, as it is one base from a much larger clone. Here the CDR3 omits its conserved ending phenylalanine or tryptophan, so a read error is the likely source. The chain combines TRBV19 with TRBJ1-1; no reliable D call. The CDR3 spans 15 residues. Germline-derived CDR1 and CDR2 are LNHDA and SQIVND (reference sequence). Trimming removed 5 bases from V and 0 bases from J, with 13 bases in between. The CDR3 coding sequence is TGTGCCAGTAGTCTCGGGCCACTCATGAACACTGAAGCTTTCTCT. Protein product: CASSLGPLMNTEAFS.

The V call is TRBV20-1, the J call TRBJ2-7, with D perhaps given as TRBD1 or TRBD2 (5 bases each). CDR3 length: 15 amino acids. Germline V gene data show CDR1 as DFQATT and CDR2 as SNEGSKA (reference sequence). V gave up 7 bases and J gave up 3 bases, with 22 bases separating them. The CDR3 region is CSVRPGRELLYEQYF. The CDR3 region has the DNA TGCAGTGTTCGACCCGGCAGGGAGCTTCTCTACGAGCAGTACTTC.

The chain is built from TRBV27 and TRBJ1-6; D uncertain. This CDR3 comprises 15 residues. Trimming left V 7 bases short and J 12 bases short, with 22 bases between. Germline lookup yields CDR1 MNHEY and CDR2 SMNVEV (reference sequence). CDR3 DNA sequence: TGTGCCAGCAAGAAAAGTGGGGTGGGTGTAGGACCCCTCCACTTT. Translated: CASKKSGVGVGPLHF.

This clonotype was seen ten or more times. The rearrangement joins TRBV19 to TRBJ1-4; possible D gene TRBD1, 6 bases. V gave up 6 bases and J gave up 5 bases, with 16 bases separating them. CDR3 length: 15 residues. Germline CDR1 is LNHDA and CDR2 is SQIVND (reference sequence). Here the CDR3 reads CASRKQGTTNEKLFF. The CDR3 region has the DNA TGTGCCAGTAGAAAACAGGGAACCACGAATGAAAAACTGTTTTTT. Filled out from reference TRBV19 and TRBJ1-4, the complete variable domain reads DGGITQSPKYLFRKEGQNVTLSCEQNLNHDAMYWYRQDPGQGLRLIYYSQIVNDFQKGDIAEGYSVSREKKESFPLTVTSAQKNPTAFYLCASRKQGTTNEKLFFGSGTQLSVL.

This chain connects TRBV25-1 to TRBJ1-1, with TRBD1 matching over 7 bases. The CDR3 consists of 14 residues. The germline V gene encodes CDR1 MGHDK and CDR2 SYGVNS. V shed 6 bases, J shed 4 bases, and the junction held 8 bases outside the gene matches. Written as DNA, the CDR3 is TGTGCCAGCAGAGTTACAGGGGTGGGCACTGAAGCTTTCTTT. Encoded protein: CASRVTGVGTEAFF. Full variable domain (outside the CDR3, taken from reference TRBV25-1 and TRBJ1-1): EADIYQTPRYLVIGTGKKITLECSQTMGHDKMYWYQQDPGMELHLIHYSYGVNSTEKGDLSSESTVSRIRTEHFPLTLESARPSHTSQYLCASRVTGVGTEAFFGQGTRLTVV.

This chain uses TRBV29-1 with TRBJ2-7, with 11 bases aligning to TRBD1. This CDR3 has 14 amino acids. The V gene end was trimmed by 3 bases and the J gene end by 3 bases; junction bases not matched to a gene: 4. The germline V gene has CDR1 SQVTM and CDR2 ANQGSEA. The DNA of the CDR3 is TGCAGCGTTGAGGACAGGGGGCATGGCTACGAGCAGTACTTC. It encodes CSVEDRGHGYEQYF.

This chain connects TRBV20-1 to TRBJ2-7; D perhaps matches TRBD1 (6 bases). Trimming removed 3 bases from V and 2 bases from J, with 14 bases in between. Germline CDR1 DFQATT, CDR2 SNEGSKA (reference sequence). The CDR3 is 14 residues long. In DNA form, the CDR3 reads TGCAGTGCTAGGGGGTGGGACAATGCCTACGAGCAGTACTTC. Amino acid sequence: CSARGWDNAYEQYF.

V is TRBV10-3 and J is TRBJ2-7, with no clear D. The germline V gene encodes CDR1 ENHRY and CDR2 SYGVKD. Trimming shortened V by 5 bases and J by 4 bases, and 6 bases separated the two germline ends. The CDR3 is 11 residues long. In DNA, the CDR3 is TGTGCCATCAGTTCTAGATACGAGCAGTACTTC. It specifies CAISSRYEQYF.

This clonotype was detected many times. CDR3 sequence reads: CSARESRTGLGELFF. As DNA, the CDR3 is TGCAGTGCTAGGGAGAGTCGGACAGGCCTCGGGGAGCTGTTTTTT. This chain links TRBV20-1 with TRBJ2-2; TRBD1 aligns across 7 bases. The ends lost 3 bases at V and 7 bases at J; junction bases unmatched: 11. The CDR3 is 15 amino acids. Germline-derived CDR1 and CDR2 are DFQATT and SNEGSKA (reference sequence).

This clonotype was detected many times. The chain is built from TRBV29-1 and TRBJ1-1; no firm D call. The CDR3 runs to 13 residues. Germline V CDR1 and CDR2: SQVTM, ANQGSEA. V lost 7 bases and J lost 0, with 12 bases in between. The CDR3 DNA follows: TGCAGCGCCAACACGGATATGAACACTGAAGCTTTCTTT. The encoded protein is CSANTDMNTEAFF.

This clonotype was seen many times. V is TRBV7-9 and J is TRBJ2-7, with 10 bases aligning to TRBD2. The CDR3 contains 17 residues. Germline loops: CDR1 SEHNR, CDR2 FQNEAQ (reference sequence). With V trimmed by 5 bases and J by 4 bases, 14 bases remained unmatched. CDR3 nucleotides: TGTGCCAGCAGCCTTCCTTCCGGGACTAGCGCCAAATACGAGCAGTACTTC. It codes for CASSLPSGTSAKYEQYF.

Details on this clonotype: No conserved phenylalanine or tryptophan is present at the end of the CDR3, so a read error is the likely explanation. This chain connects TRBV7-2 to TRBJ1-1; D remains ambiguous. Germline V gene sequence: CDR1 SGHTA, CDR2 FQGNSA. Trimming removed 5 bases from V and 0 bases from J, with 7 bases in between. The CDR3 length is 13 residues. CDR3 amino acids: CASSPTVNTEAFL. The DNA for the CDR3 is TGTGCCAGCAGCCCGACTGTGAACACTGAAGCTTTCCTT.

This clonotype was detected ten times or more. The chain carries TRBV7-3 and TRBJ2-5; 10 nucleotides line up with TRBD1. V shed 8 bases, J shed 5 bases, and the junction held 8 bases outside the gene matches. The CDR3 length is 14 residues. CDR1 is SGHTA and CDR2 is FQGTGA in the germline V gene. DNA for the CDR3: TGTGCCAGCGCGAAGACAGGGGGCGATGAGACCCAGTACTTC. It specifies CASAKTGGDETQYF.